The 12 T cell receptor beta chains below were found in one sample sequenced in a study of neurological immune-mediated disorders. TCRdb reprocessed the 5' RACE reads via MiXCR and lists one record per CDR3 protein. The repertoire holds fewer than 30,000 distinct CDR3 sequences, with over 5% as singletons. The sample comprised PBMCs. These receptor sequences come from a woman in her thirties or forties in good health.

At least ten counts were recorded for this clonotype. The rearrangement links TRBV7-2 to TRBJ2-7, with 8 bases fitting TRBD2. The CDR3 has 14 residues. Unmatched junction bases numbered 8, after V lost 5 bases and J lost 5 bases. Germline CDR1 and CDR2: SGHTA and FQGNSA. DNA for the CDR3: TGTGCCAGCAGCACCCGAGCGGGAGTCGACGAGCAGTACTTC. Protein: CASSTRAGVDEQYF.

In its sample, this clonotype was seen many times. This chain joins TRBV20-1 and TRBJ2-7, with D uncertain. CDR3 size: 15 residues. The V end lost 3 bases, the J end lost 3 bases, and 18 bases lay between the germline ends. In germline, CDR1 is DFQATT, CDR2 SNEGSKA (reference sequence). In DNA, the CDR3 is TGCAGTGCTAGCCGGCGCCCGATAACTTACTACGAGCAGTACTTC. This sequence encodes CSASRRPITYYEQYF.

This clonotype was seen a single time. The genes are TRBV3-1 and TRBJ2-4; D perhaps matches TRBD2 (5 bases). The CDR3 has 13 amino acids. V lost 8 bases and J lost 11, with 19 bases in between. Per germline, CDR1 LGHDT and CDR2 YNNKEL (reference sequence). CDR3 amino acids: CASQEGGLKVQYF. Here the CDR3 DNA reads TGTGCCAGCCAAGAGGGTGGGCTTAAGGTTCAGTACTTC.

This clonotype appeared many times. For the CDR3, the DNA is TGCAGTGCTCAACACGGACAGCGCACAGATACGCAGTATTTT. Encoded protein: CSAQHGQRTDTQYF. This rearrangement joins TRBV20-1 to TRBJ2-3; tentative D call: TRBD1 (6 bases). CDR1 and CDR2 (germline): DFQATT, SNEGSKA (reference sequence). The CDR3 is 14 amino acids. V lost 5 bases and J 1 base, leaving 13 bases between the germline ends.

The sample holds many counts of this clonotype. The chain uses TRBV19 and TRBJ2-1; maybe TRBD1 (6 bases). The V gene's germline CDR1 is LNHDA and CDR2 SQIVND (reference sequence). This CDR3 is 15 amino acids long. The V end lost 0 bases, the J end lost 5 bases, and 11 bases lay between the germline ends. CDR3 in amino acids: CASSIDINRDNEQFF. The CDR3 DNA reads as TGTGCCAGTAGTATAGATATCAACAGGGACAATGAGCAGTTCTTC.

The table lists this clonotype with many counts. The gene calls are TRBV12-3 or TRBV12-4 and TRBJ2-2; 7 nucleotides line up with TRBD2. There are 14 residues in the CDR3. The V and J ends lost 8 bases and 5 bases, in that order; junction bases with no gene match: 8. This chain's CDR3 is CASREREGTGELFF. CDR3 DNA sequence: TGTGCCAGCCGGGAGCGGGAAGGGACCGGGGAGCTGTTTTTT.

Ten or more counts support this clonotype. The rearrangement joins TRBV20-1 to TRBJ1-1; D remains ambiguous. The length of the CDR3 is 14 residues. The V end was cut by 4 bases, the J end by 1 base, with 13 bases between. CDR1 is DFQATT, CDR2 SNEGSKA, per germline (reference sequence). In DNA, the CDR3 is TGCAGTGCTATGTTAGGGCAGGCGAACACTGAAGCTTTCTTT. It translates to CSAMLGQANTEAFF.

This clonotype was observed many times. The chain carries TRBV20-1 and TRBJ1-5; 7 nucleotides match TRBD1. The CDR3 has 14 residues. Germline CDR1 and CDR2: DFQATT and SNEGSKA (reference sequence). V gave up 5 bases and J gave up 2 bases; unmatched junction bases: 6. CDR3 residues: CSAHIGQGNQPQHF. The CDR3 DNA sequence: TGCAGTGCTCACATCGGACAGGGCAATCAGCCCCAGCATTTT.

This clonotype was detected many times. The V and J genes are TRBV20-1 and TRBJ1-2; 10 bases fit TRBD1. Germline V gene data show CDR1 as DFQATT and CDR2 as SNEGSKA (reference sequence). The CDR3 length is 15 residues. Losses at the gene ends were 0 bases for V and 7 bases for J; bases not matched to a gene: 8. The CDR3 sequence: CSARDPDRGPFGYTF. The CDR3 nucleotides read TGCAGTGCTAGAGATCCTGACAGGGGGCCATTTGGCTACACCTTC.

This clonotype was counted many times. The CDR3 is CASSPRLGTQYF. Written as DNA, the CDR3 is TGTGCCAGCAGCCCCCGTTTGGGTACGCAGTATTTT. The genes are TRBV7-2 and TRBJ2-3; unclear D gene. The germline V gene encodes CDR1 SGHTA and CDR2 FQGNSA. V lost 5 bases to trimming and J lost 8 bases, with 11 bases between them. This CDR3 contains 12 residues.

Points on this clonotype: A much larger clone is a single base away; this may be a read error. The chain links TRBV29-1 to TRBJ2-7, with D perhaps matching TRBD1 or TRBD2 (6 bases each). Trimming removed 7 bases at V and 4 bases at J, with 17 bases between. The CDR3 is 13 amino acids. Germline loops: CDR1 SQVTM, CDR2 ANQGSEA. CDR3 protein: CSGVEGGRYEQYF. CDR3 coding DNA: TGCAGCGGCGTTGAGGGGGGAAGGTACGAGCAGTACTTC.

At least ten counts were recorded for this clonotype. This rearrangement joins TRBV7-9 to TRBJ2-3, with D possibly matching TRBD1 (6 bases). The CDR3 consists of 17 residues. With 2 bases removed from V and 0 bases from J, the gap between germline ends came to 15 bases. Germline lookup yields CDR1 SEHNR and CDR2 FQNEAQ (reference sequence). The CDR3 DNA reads TGTGCCAGCAGCTTATACAAAACAGGGAACAGCACAGATACGCAGTATTTT. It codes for CASSLYKTGNSTDTQYF.